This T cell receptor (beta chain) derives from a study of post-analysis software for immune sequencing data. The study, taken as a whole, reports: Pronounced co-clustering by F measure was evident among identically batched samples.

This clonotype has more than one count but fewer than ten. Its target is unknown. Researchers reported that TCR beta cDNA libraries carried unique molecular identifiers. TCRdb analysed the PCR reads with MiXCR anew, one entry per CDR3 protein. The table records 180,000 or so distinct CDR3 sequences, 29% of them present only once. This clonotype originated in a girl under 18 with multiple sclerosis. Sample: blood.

CDR3 nucleotide sequence: TGCAGTGCCGAAGCCAGGAATGAAAAACTGTTTTTT. Residues: CSAEARNEKLFF. The chain employs TRBV20-1 and TRBJ1-4; D call uncertain. CDR3 length: 12 residues. V lost 6 bases and J lost 5, with 10 bases in between. Germline loops: CDR1 DFQATT, CDR2 SNEGSKA (reference sequence).